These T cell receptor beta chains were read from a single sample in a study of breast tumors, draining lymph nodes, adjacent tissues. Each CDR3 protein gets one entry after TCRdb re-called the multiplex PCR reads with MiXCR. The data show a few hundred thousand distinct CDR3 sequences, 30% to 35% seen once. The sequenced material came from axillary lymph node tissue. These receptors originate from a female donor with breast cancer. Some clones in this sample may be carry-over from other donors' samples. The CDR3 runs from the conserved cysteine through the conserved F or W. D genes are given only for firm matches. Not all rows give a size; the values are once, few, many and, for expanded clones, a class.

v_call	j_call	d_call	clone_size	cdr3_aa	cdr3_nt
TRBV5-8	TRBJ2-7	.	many	CASSNRWGEQYF	TGTGCCAGCAGCAATAGGTGGGGAGAGCAGTACTTC
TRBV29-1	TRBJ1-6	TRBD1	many	CSVRVGTARNSPLHF	TGCAGCGTTAGAGTCGGGACAGCGAGGAATTCACCCCTCCACTTT
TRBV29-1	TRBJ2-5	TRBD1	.	CSVMGQGVRETQYF	TGCAGCGTCATGGGACAGGGGGTAAGGGAGACCCAGTACTTC
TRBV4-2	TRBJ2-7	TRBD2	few	CASSKDRGGPGGEQYF	TGTGCCAGCAGCAAAGACCGGGGGGGCCCGGGGGGCGAGCAGTACTTC
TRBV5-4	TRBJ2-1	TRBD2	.	CASNVGGTSSNKQFF	TGTGCCAGCAACGTCGGCGGGACTAGTTCCAATAAGCAGTTCTTC
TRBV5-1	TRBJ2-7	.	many	CASSRSPSSYEQYF	TGCGCCAGCAGCAGATCCCCGAGCTCCTACGAGCAGTACTTC
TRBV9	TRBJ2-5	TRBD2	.	CASSVSGRLETQPF	TGTGCCAGCAGCGTAAGCGGGAGGTTGGAGACCCAGCCCTTC
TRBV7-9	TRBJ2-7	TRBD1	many	CASSPGQGFYEQYF	TGTGCCAGCAGCCCAGGACAGGGGTTCTACGAGCAGTACTTC
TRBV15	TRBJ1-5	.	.	CAASRVQNDQPQHF	TGTGCCGCCAGCAGAGTCCAGAACGATCAGCCCCAGCATTTT
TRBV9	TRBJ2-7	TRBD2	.	CASGGLAGKYEQYF	TGTGCCAGCGGCGGACTAGCGGGGAAATACGAGCAGTACTTC
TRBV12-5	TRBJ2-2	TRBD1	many	CASARGTGATGELFF	TGTGCTAGTGCCAGGGGGACAGGTGCCACCGGGGAGCTGTTTTTT
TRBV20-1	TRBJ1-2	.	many	CSASIGNSQGGYTF	TGCAGTGCTAGTATTGGCAATTCGCAGGGAGGCTACACCTTC